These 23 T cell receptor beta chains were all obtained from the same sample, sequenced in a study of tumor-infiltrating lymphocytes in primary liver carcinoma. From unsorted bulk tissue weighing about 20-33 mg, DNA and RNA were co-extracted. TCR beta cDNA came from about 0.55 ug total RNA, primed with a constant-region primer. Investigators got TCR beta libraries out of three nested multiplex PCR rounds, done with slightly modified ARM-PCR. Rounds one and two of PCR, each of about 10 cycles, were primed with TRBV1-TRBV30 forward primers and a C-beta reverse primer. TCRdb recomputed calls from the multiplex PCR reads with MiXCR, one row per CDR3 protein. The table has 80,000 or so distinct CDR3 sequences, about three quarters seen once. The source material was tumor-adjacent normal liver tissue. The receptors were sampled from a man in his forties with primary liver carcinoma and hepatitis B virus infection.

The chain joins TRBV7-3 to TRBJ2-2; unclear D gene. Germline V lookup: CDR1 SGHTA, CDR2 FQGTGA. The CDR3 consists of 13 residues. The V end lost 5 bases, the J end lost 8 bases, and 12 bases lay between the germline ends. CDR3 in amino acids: CASSPYVTGELFF. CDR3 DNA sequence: TGTGCCAGCAGCCCCTACGTGACAGGGGAGCTGTTTTTT.

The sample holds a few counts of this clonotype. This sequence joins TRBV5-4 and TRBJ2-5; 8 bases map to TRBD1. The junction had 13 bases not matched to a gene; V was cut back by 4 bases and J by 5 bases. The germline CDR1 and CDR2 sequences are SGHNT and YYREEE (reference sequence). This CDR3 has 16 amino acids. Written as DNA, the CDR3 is TGTGCCAGCAGCGGAACCACAGGGGGGAGGATGGAGACCCAGTACTTC. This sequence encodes CASSGTTGGRMETQYF. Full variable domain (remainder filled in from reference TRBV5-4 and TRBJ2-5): ETGVTQSPTHLIKTRGQQVTLRCSSQSGHNTVSWYQQALGQGPQFIFQYYREEENGRGNFPPRFSGLQFPNYSSELNVNALELDDSALYLCASSGTTGGRMETQYFGPGTRLLVL.

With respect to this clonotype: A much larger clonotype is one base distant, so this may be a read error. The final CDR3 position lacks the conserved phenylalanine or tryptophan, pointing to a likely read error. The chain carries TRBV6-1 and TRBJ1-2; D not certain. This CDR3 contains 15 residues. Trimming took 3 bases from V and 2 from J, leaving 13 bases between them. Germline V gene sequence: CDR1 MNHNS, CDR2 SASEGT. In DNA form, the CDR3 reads TGTGCCAGCAGTGAGCAGGCAGGCCTAAACTATGGCTACACCATC. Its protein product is CASSEQAGLNYGYTI.

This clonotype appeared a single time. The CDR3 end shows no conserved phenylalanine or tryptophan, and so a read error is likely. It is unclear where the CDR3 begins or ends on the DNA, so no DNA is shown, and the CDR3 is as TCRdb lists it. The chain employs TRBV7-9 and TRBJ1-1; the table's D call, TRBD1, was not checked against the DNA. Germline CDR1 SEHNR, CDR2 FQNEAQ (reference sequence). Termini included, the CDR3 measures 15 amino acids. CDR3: CASSFAGAGDAEALL.

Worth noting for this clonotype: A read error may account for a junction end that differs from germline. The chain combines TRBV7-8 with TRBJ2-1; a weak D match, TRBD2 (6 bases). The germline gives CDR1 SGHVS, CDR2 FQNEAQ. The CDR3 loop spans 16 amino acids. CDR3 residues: CASSSRLSGAYNEQLF. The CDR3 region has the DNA TGTGCCAGCAGTTCCCGGCTTAGCGGAGCGTACAATGAGCAGCTCTTC.

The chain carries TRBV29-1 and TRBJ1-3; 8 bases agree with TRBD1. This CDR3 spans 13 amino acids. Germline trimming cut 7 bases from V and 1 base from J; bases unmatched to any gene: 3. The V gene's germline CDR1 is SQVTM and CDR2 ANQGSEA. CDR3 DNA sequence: TGCAGCGGACAGGGGATATCTGGAAACACCATATATTTT. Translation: CSGQGISGNTIYF.

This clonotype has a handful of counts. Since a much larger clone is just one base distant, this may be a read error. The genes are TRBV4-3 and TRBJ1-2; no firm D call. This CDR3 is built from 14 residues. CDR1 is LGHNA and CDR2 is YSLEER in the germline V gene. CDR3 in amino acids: CASGQGQQLYGYTF. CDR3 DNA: TGCGCCAGCGGCCAAGGGCAGCAGCTCTATGGCTACACCTTC.

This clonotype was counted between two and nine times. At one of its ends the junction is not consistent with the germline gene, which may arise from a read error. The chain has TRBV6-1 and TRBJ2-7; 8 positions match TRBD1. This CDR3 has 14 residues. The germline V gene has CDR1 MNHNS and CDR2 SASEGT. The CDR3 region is CASSTGTGPYEHYF. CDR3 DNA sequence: TGTGCCAGTAGTACCGGGACAGGACCCTACGAGCACTACTTC.

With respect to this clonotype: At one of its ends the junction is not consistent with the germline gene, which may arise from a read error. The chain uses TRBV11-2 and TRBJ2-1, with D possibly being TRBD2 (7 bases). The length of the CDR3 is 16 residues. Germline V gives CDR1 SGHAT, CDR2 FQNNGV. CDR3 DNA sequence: TGTGCCAGCAGATTAACCGGGACTTGCGGGGGCAATGAGCAATTCTTC. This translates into CASRLTGTCGGNEQFF.

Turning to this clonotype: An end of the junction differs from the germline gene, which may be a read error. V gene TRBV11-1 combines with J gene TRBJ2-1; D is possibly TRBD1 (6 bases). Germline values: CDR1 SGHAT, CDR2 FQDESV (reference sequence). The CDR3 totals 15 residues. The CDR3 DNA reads TGTGCCAGCAGGTATGGGACAATCCTCTCCAATGGGCAGTTCTTC. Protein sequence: CASRYGTILSNGQFF. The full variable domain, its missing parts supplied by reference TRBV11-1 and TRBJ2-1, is EAEVAQSPRYKITEKSQAVAFWCDPISGHATLYWYRQILGQGPELLVQFQDESVVDDSQLPKDRFSAERLKGVDSTLKIQPAELGDSAMYLCASRYGTILSNGQFFGPGTRLTVL.

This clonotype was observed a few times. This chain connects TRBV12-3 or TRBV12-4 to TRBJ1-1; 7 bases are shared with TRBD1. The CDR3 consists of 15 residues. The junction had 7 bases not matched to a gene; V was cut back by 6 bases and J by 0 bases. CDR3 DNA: TGTGCCAGCAGGAGGTCAGGGGGGATGAACACTGAAGCTTTCTTT. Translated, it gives CASRRSGGMNTEAFF.

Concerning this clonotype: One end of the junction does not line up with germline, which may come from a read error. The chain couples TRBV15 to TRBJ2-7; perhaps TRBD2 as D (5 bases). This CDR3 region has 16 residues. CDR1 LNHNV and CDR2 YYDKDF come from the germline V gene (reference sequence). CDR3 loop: CATSREPEDGDGEQYF. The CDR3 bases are TGTGCCACCAGTAGAGAACCGGAGGATGGGGATGGCGAGCAGTACTTC.

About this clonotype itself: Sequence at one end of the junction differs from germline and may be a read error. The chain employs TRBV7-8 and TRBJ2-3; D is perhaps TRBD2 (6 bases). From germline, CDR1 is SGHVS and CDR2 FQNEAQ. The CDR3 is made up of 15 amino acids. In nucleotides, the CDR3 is TGTGCTAGCAGCCCAGGTGCGGGATCGGGGAATACGCAGTATTTT. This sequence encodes CASSPGAGSGNTQYF.

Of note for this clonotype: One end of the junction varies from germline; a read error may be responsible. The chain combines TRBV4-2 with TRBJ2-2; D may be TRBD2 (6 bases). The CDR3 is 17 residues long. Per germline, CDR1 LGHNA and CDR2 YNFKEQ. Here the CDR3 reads CASSHDLGTVNTGELFF. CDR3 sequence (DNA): TGCGCCAGCAGCCATGATCTTGGGACTGTGAACACCGGGGAGCTGTTTTTT.

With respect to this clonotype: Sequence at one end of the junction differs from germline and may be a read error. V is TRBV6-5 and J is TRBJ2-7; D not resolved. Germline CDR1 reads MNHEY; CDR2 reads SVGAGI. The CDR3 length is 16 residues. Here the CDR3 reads CTSSSARQSAADEQYF. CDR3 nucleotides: TGTACCAGCAGCTCGGCAAGGCAGAGTGCTGCGGACGAGCAGTACTTC.

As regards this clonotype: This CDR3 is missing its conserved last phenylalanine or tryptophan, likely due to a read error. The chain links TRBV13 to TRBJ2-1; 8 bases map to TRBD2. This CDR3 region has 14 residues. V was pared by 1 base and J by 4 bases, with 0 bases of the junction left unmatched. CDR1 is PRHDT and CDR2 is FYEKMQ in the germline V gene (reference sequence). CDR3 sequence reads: CASSLAGGYNEQFL. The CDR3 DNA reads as TGTGCCAGCAGCTTAGCGGGGGGGTACAATGAGCAGTTCTTA.

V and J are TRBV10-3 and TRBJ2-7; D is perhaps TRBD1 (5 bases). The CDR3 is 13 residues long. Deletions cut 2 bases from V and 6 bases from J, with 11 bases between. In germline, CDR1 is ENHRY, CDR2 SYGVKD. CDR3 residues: CAISEGRVSEQYF. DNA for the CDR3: TGTGCCATCAGTGAGGGCAGGGTATCCGAGCAGTACTTC.

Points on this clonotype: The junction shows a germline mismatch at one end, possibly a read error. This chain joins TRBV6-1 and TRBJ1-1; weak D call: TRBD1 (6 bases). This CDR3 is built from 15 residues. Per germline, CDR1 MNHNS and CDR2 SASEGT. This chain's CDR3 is CTSSPRTVMNTEAFF. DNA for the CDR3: TGTACCAGCAGTCCACGGACAGTCATGAACACTGAAGCCTTCTTT.

CDR3 DNA: TGTGTAAGCAGTTTCGAAGATACGCAGTATTTT. Protein: CVSSFEDTQYF. This chain joins TRBV2 and TRBJ2-3; D is undetermined. This CDR3 region has 11 residues. Germline V lookup: CDR1 SNHLY, CDR2 FYNNEI.

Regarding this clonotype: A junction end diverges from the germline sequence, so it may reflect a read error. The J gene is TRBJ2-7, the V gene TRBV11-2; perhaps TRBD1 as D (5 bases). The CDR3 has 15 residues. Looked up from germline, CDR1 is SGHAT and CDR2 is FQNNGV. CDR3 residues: CACSLGRGVKYKQYF. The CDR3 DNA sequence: TGTGCCTGCAGCTTAGGTAGGGGTGTTAAATACAAGCAGTACTTC.

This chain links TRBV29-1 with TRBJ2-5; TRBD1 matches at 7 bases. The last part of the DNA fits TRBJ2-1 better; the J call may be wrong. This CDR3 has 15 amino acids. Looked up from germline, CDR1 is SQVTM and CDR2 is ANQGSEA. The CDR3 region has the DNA TGCAGCGTTGGAGCGGATAGGGGGCGAGCAGAGACCCAGTTCTTC. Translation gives CSVGADRGRAETQFF.

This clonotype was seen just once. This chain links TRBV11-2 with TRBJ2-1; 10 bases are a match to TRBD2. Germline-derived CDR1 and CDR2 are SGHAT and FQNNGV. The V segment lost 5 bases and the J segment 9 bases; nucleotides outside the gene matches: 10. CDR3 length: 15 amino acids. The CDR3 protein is CASSHQREGLGEQFF. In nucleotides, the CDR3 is TGTGCCAGCAGCCATCAGCGGGAGGGGTTGGGTGAGCAGTTCTTC.

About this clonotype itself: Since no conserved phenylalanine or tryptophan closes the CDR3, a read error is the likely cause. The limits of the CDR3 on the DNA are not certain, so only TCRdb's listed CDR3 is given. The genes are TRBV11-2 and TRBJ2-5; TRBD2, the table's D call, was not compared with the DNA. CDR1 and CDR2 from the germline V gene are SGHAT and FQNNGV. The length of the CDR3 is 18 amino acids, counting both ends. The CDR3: CASGLARLALGKKETQHS.